Shown below are 21 T cell receptor beta chains from a single sample sequenced in a study of blood T cell repertoires in COVID-19. The repertoire was sequenced with immunoSEQ multiplex PCR; TCRdb's copy has only in-frame clones and lacks some. The sample lists roughly 150,000 clones, approximately 86% occurring once. Material: peripheral blood. These receptors originate from a woman of 80 years or more with COVID-19, enrolled during active disease.

The chain uses TRBV27 and TRBJ2-5; TRBD2 aligns across 7 bases. The junction had 5 bases not matched to a gene; V was cut back by 5 bases and J by 5 bases. This CDR3 comprises 13 residues. CDR1 is MNHEY and CDR2 is SMNVEV in the germline V gene (reference sequence). As DNA, the CDR3 is TGTGCCAGCAGTCTAGGACTAGGGGAGACCCAGTACTTC. Its protein is CASSLGLGETQYF.

The chain employs TRBV6-5 and TRBJ1-6, with 8 bases aligning to TRBD1. Germline CDR1 reads MNHEY; CDR2 reads SVGAGI. Losses at the gene ends were 8 bases for V and 8 bases for J; bases not matched to a gene: 5. The CDR3 covers 13 residues. CDR3 in amino acids: CASSDRGYSPLHF. CDR3 coding DNA: TGTGCCAGCTCTGACAGGGGATATTCACCCCTCCACTTT.

V usage is TRBV3-1 (or the pseudogene TRBV3-2) and J usage is TRBJ2-7, with 9 bases aligning to TRBD2. J gave up 4 bases and V 3 bases, and 4 bases lay outside the gene matches. CDR1 LGHDT and CDR2 YNNKEL come from the germline V gene (reference sequence). CDR3 length: 14 residues. CDR3 sequence (DNA): TGTGCCAGCAGCCATGCGGGAGGGCCGTACGAGCAGTACTTC. Amino acids: CASSHAGGPYEQYF.

The rearrangement links TRBV25-1 to TRBJ2-1, with D maybe TRBD1 (6 bases). This CDR3 has 16 amino acids. V was shortened by 5 bases and J by 7 bases, with 21 bases between the two germline ends. CDR1 and CDR2 (germline): MGHDK, SYGVNS. This CDR3 reads CASSRLQGVRPNEQFF. As DNA, the CDR3 is TGTGCCAGCAGTCGACTACAGGGTGTCCGTCCGAATGAGCAGTTCTTC.

This chain connects TRBV19 to TRBJ1-1, with unresolved D. Trimming removed 7 bases at V and 0 bases at J, with 12 bases between. This CDR3 contains 14 residues. Per germline, CDR1 LNHDA and CDR2 SQIVND (reference sequence). The CDR3 reads CASIGLPMNTEAFF. The CDR3 region has the DNA TGTGCCAGTATCGGTTTACCTATGAACACTGAAGCTTTCTTT.

The chain has TRBV5-1 and TRBJ2-3; 11 bases agree with TRBD2. The V gene's germline CDR1 is SGHRS and CDR2 YFSETQ. Trimming cost V 3 bases and J 5 bases; bases outside gene matches: 2. The CDR3 length is 14 residues. The CDR3, as DNA: TGCGCCAGCAGCTGGGGACTAGCGGAAGATACGCAGTATTTT. Its protein product is CASSWGLAEDTQYF.

The chain employs TRBV2 and TRBJ2-2; 9 bases are shared with TRBD1. There are 15 residues in the CDR3. Trimming at V came to 6 bases and at J to 7 bases, leaving 9 bases not matched to a gene. Germline V CDR1 and CDR2: SNHLY, FYNNEI. The CDR3 nucleotides read TGTGCCAGCAGCCTTATGGACAGGGGCGACGGGGAGCTGTTTTTT. Its translation is CASSLMDRGDGELFF.

This rearrangement joins TRBV25-1 to TRBJ1-1; TRBD1 agrees at 8 bases. This CDR3 spans 13 amino acids. Per the germline V gene, CDR1 is MGHDK and CDR2 is SYGVNS. Unmatched junction bases numbered 8, after V lost 7 bases and J lost 7 bases. CDR3 loop: CASTLTGGVEAFF. CDR3 coding DNA: TGTGCCAGCACCCTTACAGGGGGTGTTGAAGCTTTCTTT.

This rearrangement joins TRBV28 to TRBJ2-3; tentatively, D is TRBD2 (6 bases). CDR1 and CDR2 from the germline V gene are MDHEN and SYDVKM. This CDR3 region has 15 residues. V lost 7 bases and J 0 bases, leaving 14 bases between the germline ends. Here the CDR3 reads CASTSLGTSTDTQYF. The CDR3 nucleotides are TGTGCCAGCACCTCTCTAGGGACTAGCACAGATACGCAGTATTTT.

The gene calls are TRBV7-2 and TRBJ2-7; D is undetermined. CDR3 length: 13 amino acids. Trimming cost V 1 base and J 3 bases, with 7 bases left between them. Per the germline V gene, CDR1 is SGHTA and CDR2 is FQGNSA. CDR3 in DNA: TGTGCCAGCAGCTTAGACAGCCTCTACGAGCAGTACTTC. Its protein product is CASSLDSLYEQYF. The entire variable domain, with the rest obtained from reference TRBV7-2 and TRBJ2-7, is as follows: GAGVSQSPSNKVTEKGKDVELRCDPISGHTALYWYRQSLGQGLEFLIYFQGNSAPDKSGLPSDRFSAERTGGSVSTLTIQRTQQEDSAVYLCASSLDSLYEQYFGPGTRLTVT.

The chain links TRBV11-3 to TRBJ2-7, with a weak D call TRBD1 (6 bases). The V gene's germline CDR1 is SGHNT and CDR2 YENEEA. V lost 4 bases, J lost 1 base, and 8 bases lay in between. This CDR3 region has 13 residues. The CDR3 sequence: CASSSQGSYEQYF. The CDR3 DNA is TGTGCCAGCAGCTCACAGGGTTCCTACGAGCAGTACTTC.

This clone was picked up a small number of times. The chain recombines TRBV27 with TRBJ1-6, with 8 bases identical to TRBD1. This CDR3 has 15 residues. J gave up 10 bases and V 5 bases, and 10 bases lay outside the gene matches. Looked up from germline, CDR1 is MNHEY and CDR2 is SMNVEV (reference sequence). The CDR3 region is CASSLGQGGYSPLHF. The CDR3 coding sequence is TGTGCCAGCAGTCTAGGACAGGGTGGGTACTCACCCCTCCACTTT.

The V call is TRBV7-2, the J call TRBJ1-3, with D tentatively TRBD1 (5 bases). This CDR3 contains 14 residues. Germline CDR1 is SGHTA and CDR2 is FQGNSA. V was shortened by 4 bases and J by 7 bases, with 14 bases between the two germline ends. Here the CDR3 DNA reads TGTGCCAGCAGCTCGCGGGGGAGTTCGAACACCATATATTTT. This gives the protein CASSSRGSSNTIYF. Together with reference TRBV7-2 and TRBJ1-3, the CDR3 gives the full variable domain: GAGVSQSPSNKVTEKGKDVELRCDPISGHTALYWYRQSLGQGLEFLIYFQGNSAPDKSGLPSDRFSAERTGGSVSTLTIQRTQQEDSAVYLCASSSRGSSNTIYFGEGSWLTVV.

This chain uses TRBV7-9 with TRBJ2-5; the D is unclear. The V gene lost 3 bases and the J gene lost 9 bases, with 14 bases spanning the gap. Germline CDR1 is SEHNR and CDR2 is FQNEAQ (reference sequence). The CDR3 extends over 13 amino acids. The CDR3 sequence is CASSLGTPQAQYF. The CDR3 region has the DNA TGTGCCAGCAGCTTGGGCACTCCCCAGGCCCAGTACTTC.

J is TRBJ1-6 and V is TRBV3-1 (or the pseudogene TRBV3-2); D gene uncertain. Germline assignment: CDR1 LGHDT and CDR2 YNNKEL (reference sequence). This CDR3 has 15 residues. V was trimmed by 0 bases and J by 7 bases, leaving 10 bases between them. The CDR3 sequence is CASSQDPGSNSPLHF. The CDR3 DNA is TGTGCCAGCAGCCAAGATCCAGGTTCCAATTCACCCCTCCACTTT.

The chain links TRBV28 to TRBJ1-4; 9 bases line up with TRBD1. The CDR3 has 15 amino acids. Germline CDR1 reads MDHEN; CDR2 reads SYDVKM. Trimming removed 6 bases from V and 4 bases from J; junction bases left unmatched: 6. The CDR3 bases are TGTGCCAGCAGCCCCGGACAGGGGAGTAATGAAAAACTGTTTTTT. This encodes CASSPGQGSNEKLFF.

The rearrangement joins TRBV6-6 to TRBJ2-7, with D perhaps matching TRBD2 (6 bases). The germline CDR1 and CDR2 sequences are MNHNY and SVGAGI (reference sequence). The CDR3 length is 13 residues. V was clipped by 7 bases and J by 1 base, with 11 bases between them. This chain's CDR3 is CASTLAGSYEQYF. The CDR3 DNA sequence: TGTGCCAGCACTCTCGCGGGGTCCTACGAGCAGTACTTC.

This rearrangement joins TRBV7-2 to TRBJ2-3; D perhaps matches TRBD1 (6 bases). Germline V lookup: CDR1 SGHTA, CDR2 FQGNSA. The ends were cut back, 2 bases at V and 7 bases at J, with 16 bases in the middle. The CDR3 sequence is 15 residues long. CDR3 protein: CASSLKWAGENTQYF. For the CDR3, the DNA is TGTGCCAGCAGCTTAAAGTGGGCAGGGGAAAATACGCAGTATTTT.

The chain uses TRBV9 and TRBJ2-5; the match to TRBD2 covers 7 bases. V was clipped by 0 bases and J by 3 bases; unmatched bases: 5. Germline V lookup: CDR1 SGDLS, CDR2 YYNGEE. CDR3 length equals 15 residues. The CDR3 DNA reads as TGTGCCAGCAGCGTAGCGGCAGGACTAGAAGAGACCCAGTACTTC. As protein: CASSVAAGLEETQYF.

The V gene is TRBV6-5, the J gene TRBJ1-5; 11 bases match TRBD1. Trimming removed 6 bases from V and 4 bases from J; junction bases left unmatched: 5. The CDR3 is made up of 15 amino acids. The germline CDR1 and CDR2 sequences are MNHEY and SVGAGI. CDR3 in amino acids: CASSAGTGGNQPQHF. The CDR3 region has the DNA TGTGCCAGCAGCGCGGGGACAGGGGGAAATCAGCCCCAGCATTTT.

The gene calls are TRBV2 and TRBJ1-5, with a possible D match to TRBD1 (6 bases). CDR1 is SNHLY and CDR2 is FYNNEI in the germline V gene. The CDR3 spans 13 residues. Trimming removed 9 bases at V and 2 bases at J, with 11 bases between. CDR3 nucleotides: TGTGCCAGTAAACAGGGCCGCAATCAGCCCCAGCATTTT. Protein: CASKQGRNQPQHF.